This TCR beta chain was obtained from a study of CD8+ T cells in alopecia areata. Investigators isolated RNA and reverse transcribed it into cDNA to act as the sequencing template. Assay: immunoSEQ multiplex PCR; the TCRdb copy retains only in-frame clones and omits some. Of 120,000 or so clones in the sample, 50% to 75% were seen once. V shed 4 bases and J 4 bases; nucleotides not matched to a gene: 5. Looked up from germline, CDR1 is GTSNPN and CDR2 is SVGIG (reference sequence). The CDR3 has 14 amino acids. Regarding treatment: oral pan-JAK inhibitor, 5-10 mg twice daily. The receptor comes from a human donor with alopecia areata. The source material was CD8+ T cells sorted from blood, sampled at week 4, from a patient treated with tofacitinib. The V call is TRBV30, the J call TRBJ2-7, with 12 bases aligning to TRBD1. The CDR3: CAWKLGQGAYEQYF. In DNA form, the CDR3 reads TGTGCCTGGAAGTTGGGACAGGGGGCATACGAGCAGTACTTC.